This T cell receptor (beta chain) was recovered during a study of graft-versus-host responses after intestinal transplantation. Study at large: Anti-thymocyte globulin induction, then tacrolimus and steroids for roughly 3 years, went to all recipients. Overall study results and limits: The study associated peak circulating GvH clone levels with early post-transplant HvG declines. Recipient marrow harbored GvH clones, some of which surfaced first in ileum or blood.

TCRdb keeps only in-frame clones here, not all; method: immunoSEQ multiplex PCR. The sample records 20,000 to 25,000 clones, around 47% being singletons. Trimming removed 5 bases from V and 6 bases from J, with 20 bases in between. The CDR3 is made up of 15 amino acids. The germline V gene has CDR1 MGHDK and CDR2 SYGVNS. The authors plated approximately 200,000 CFSE-labeled responder cells with approximately 200,000 irradiated, violet-dye-labeled stimulator cells. CD4 and CD8 responders that proliferated in the reaction were FACS-sorted. The sample was alloreactive CD8+ T cells from a mixed lymphocyte reaction culture, taken before transplantation. As to subset: CFSE-low proliferating T cells sorted from roughly six-day pre-transplant mixed lymphocyte reaction (GvH or HvG direction). This chain uses TRBV25-1 with TRBJ2-7; TRBD1 or TRBD2 may be the D gene (5 bases each). The clonotype originates from a human patient who was an organ donor for intestinal transplantation. The DNA of the CDR3 is TGTGCCAGCAGTTCCTCCGGGACCGAATACGCCGAGCAGTACTTC. Protein: CASSSSGTEYAEQYF.